Following are 32 T cell receptor beta chains from one sample sequenced in a study of cytomegalovirus exposure and HLA in healthy donors. The primer mix had 60 Vbeta and 13 Jbeta primers. Assay used: immunoSEQ multiplex PCR; TCRdb lists only in-frame clones, some missing. Among roughly 180,000 clones listed, more than 70% were seen once. The source material was PBMCs. All receptors come from a girl under 18 in good health and CMV-seropositive.

This clone appeared a single time. The junction shows a germline mismatch at one end, possibly a read error. The rearrangement uses TRBV6-5 and TRBJ2-1, with 8 bases lining up with TRBD1. This CDR3 region has 16 residues. The V gene's germline CDR1 is MNHEY and CDR2 SVGAGI. This CDR3 reads CATSSDRVFRTMEQFF. The CDR3 nucleotides are TGTGCCACCAGTTCGGACAGGGTTTTTCGGACAATGGAGCAGTTCTTC.

V usage is TRBV4-1 and J usage is TRBJ2-1, with 12 bases aligning to TRBD2. Germline assignment: CDR1 MGHRA and CDR2 YSYEKL. This CDR3 region has 15 residues. Losses at the gene ends were 4 bases for V and 5 bases for J; bases not matched to a gene: 3. The CDR3 DNA is TGCGCCAGCAGCCTTAGGACTAGCGGGGACAATGAGCAGTTCTTC. Amino acids: CASSLRTSGDNEQFF.

The chain links TRBV9 to TRBJ2-1; the match to TRBD1 covers 9 bases. The CDR3 is 14 residues long. Germline CDR1 is SGDLS and CDR2 is YYNGEE. With 3 bases clipped from V and 10 bases from J, the junction kept 8 bases outside the gene matches. CDR3 in amino acids: CASSATTGGDEQFF. DNA for the CDR3: TGTGCCAGCAGCGCAACTACAGGGGGCGACGAGCAGTTCTTC.

This chain links TRBV4-1 with TRBJ2-7; tentatively, D is TRBD2 (6 bases). The germline V gene has CDR1 MGHRA and CDR2 YSYEKL. The V gene lost 0 bases and the J gene lost 3 bases, with 18 bases spanning the gap. The CDR3 loop spans 17 amino acids. CDR3 amino acids: CASSQERALASGYEQYF. Here the CDR3 DNA reads TGCGCCAGCAGCCAAGAACGGGCCCTAGCGTCTGGCTACGAGCAGTACTTC.

V is TRBV5-8 and J is TRBJ1-3; 7 bases match TRBD1. Unmatched junction bases numbered 9, after V lost 5 bases and J lost 4 bases. CDR1 is SGHTS, CDR2 YDEGEE, per germline. This CDR3 region has 15 residues. CDR3: CASSFRGSAGNTIYF. CDR3 in DNA: TGTGCCAGCAGTTTCAGGGGGTCGGCGGGAAACACCATATATTTT.

J is TRBJ2-1 and V is TRBV5-4; 8 bases fit TRBD2. In germline, CDR1 is SGHNT, CDR2 YYREEE (reference sequence). The trim removed 3 bases at V and 7 bases at J, leaving 12 bases unmatched. This CDR3 region has 16 residues. The CDR3 region has the DNA TGTGCCAGCAGCTATACGGGACTAGTGGTGGGGAATGAGCAGTTCTTC. It codes for CASSYTGLVVGNEQFF. Looking up the rest from reference TRBV5-4 and TRBJ2-1 gives the full variable domain: ETGVTQSPTHLIKTRGQQVTLRCSSQSGHNTVSWYQQALGQGPQFIFQYYREEENGRGNFPPRFSGLQFPNYSSELNVNALELDDSALYLCASSYTGLVVGNEQFFGPGTRLTVL.

CDR3 in DNA: TGTGCCAGCAGTTACTTGCCAGGGAGGACTGAAGCTTTCTTT. Encoded protein: CASSYLPGRTEAFF. V is TRBV6-6 and J is TRBJ1-1; a possible D gene is TRBD1 (5 bases). Germline values: CDR1 MNHNY, CDR2 SVGAGI (reference sequence). V was shortened by 1 base and J by 5 bases, with 11 bases between the two germline ends. This CDR3 contains 14 residues.

The rearrangement links TRBV5-4 to TRBJ2-1; a possible D gene is TRBD2 (7 bases). The CDR3 consists of 15 residues. Germline loops: CDR1 SGHNT, CDR2 YYREEE (reference sequence). V gave up 2 bases and J gave up 8 bases, with 17 bases separating them. The CDR3: CASSLRGRESYEQFF. CDR3 DNA sequence: TGTGCCAGCAGCTTACGGGGGCGGGAGAGTTATGAGCAGTTCTTC.

Concerning this clone itself: Other DNA sequences in this specimen translate into the identical CDR3. The chain joins TRBV30 to TRBJ2-7, with D possibly matching TRBD2 (6 bases). V was cut by 0 bases and J by 3 bases, with 6 bases left in between. Germline CDR1 is GTSNPN and CDR2 is SVGIG (reference sequence). The CDR3 consists of 12 residues. The CDR3 is CAWSVRGYEQYF. CDR3 nucleotides: TGTGCCTGGAGTGTGCGGGGCTACGAGCAGTACTTC.

CDR3 nucleotides: TGTGCCAGTAGTGAGGGAGATCAGCCCCAGCATTTT. It is translated as CASSEGDQPQHF. The chain uses TRBV19 and TRBJ1-5; no firm D call. CDR3 length equals 12 residues. Trimming took off 5 bases at V and 5 bases at J, with 7 bases between the two ends. Germline V gives CDR1 LNHDA, CDR2 SQIVND (reference sequence).

This chain uses TRBV5-6 with TRBJ2-6; TRBD2 matches 14 bases. With 3 bases clipped from V and 4 bases from J, the junction kept 9 bases outside the gene matches. Germline V CDR1 and CDR2: SGHDT, YYEEEE. This CDR3 is built from 19 residues. The CDR3 spells CASSSPGLAGVAGANVLTF. CDR3 nucleotides: TGTGCCAGCAGCTCCCCGGGACTAGCGGGAGTTGCAGGGGCCAACGTCCTGACTTTC.

This clone was seen a single time. The gene calls are TRBV6-4 and TRBJ2-3; weak D call: TRBD1 (6 bases). The CDR3 sequence is 15 residues long. Trimming took off 6 bases at V and 1 base at J, with 14 bases between the two ends. Germline V gene lookup returns CDR1 MRHNA and CDR2 SNTAGT. In DNA form, the CDR3 reads TGTGCCAGCAGATTTACCTCAGGGGGCACAGATACGCAGTATTTT. Amino acid sequence: CASRFTSGGTDTQYF.

The V gene is TRBV5-1, the J gene TRBJ2-7; 7 positions match TRBD1. The CDR3 contains 13 residues. J lost 11 bases, V lost 0 bases, and 8 bases had no gene match. Looked up from germline, CDR1 is SGHRS and CDR2 is YFSETQ. CDR3 in amino acids: CASSLDRQGGEYF. CDR3 nucleotides: TGCGCCAGCAGCTTGGACCGACAGGGTGGGGAGTACTTC.

This sequence joins TRBV30 and TRBJ2-7; 8 bases map to TRBD1. The CDR3 is 13 amino acids. Germline CDR1 is GTSNPN and CDR2 is SVGIG (reference sequence). V shed 2 bases, J shed 6 bases, and the junction held 6 bases outside the gene matches. CDR3 loop: CAWSINRGAEQYF. The CDR3 DNA follows: TGTGCCTGGAGTATTAACAGGGGGGCCGAGCAGTACTTC.

This chain links TRBV5-5 with TRBJ2-7; a possible D gene is TRBD1 (6 bases). Germline loops: CDR1 SGHKS, CDR2 YYEKEE (reference sequence). CDR3 length equals 15 residues. Deletions cut 1 base from V and 4 bases from J, with 15 bases between. The CDR3 region is CASSLLRGPLYEQYF. For the CDR3, the DNA is TGTGCCAGCAGCTTGCTCAGGGGCCCCCTTTACGAGCAGTACTTC.

V gene TRBV4-2 combines with J gene TRBJ2-6; 8 nucleotides match TRBD1. This CDR3 is 20 amino acids long. The germline CDR1 and CDR2 sequences are LGHNA and YNFKEQ. V lost 0 bases and J lost 0; bases outside the gene matches: 10. In DNA, the CDR3 is TGTGCCAGCAGCCAAGAGGTCGGTTGGGACAGGCCCTCTGGGGCCAACGTCCTGACTTTC. Translation gives CASSQEVGWDRPSGANVLTF.

The chain combines TRBV30 with TRBJ1-4; possible D gene TRBD1, 6 bases. The germline V and J ends were trimmed by 7 bases and 8 bases, with 17 bases remaining between them. The CDR3 totals 13 residues. The germline gives CDR1 GTSNPN, CDR2 SVGIG (reference sequence). CDR3 region: CASGRGFGEKLFF. CDR3 bases: TGTGCCTCGGGTAGGGGGTTTGGGGAAAAACTGTTTTTT.

The rearrangement joins TRBV18 to TRBJ1-5; D is possibly TRBD1 (6 bases). Germline V gives CDR1 KGHSH, CDR2 LQKENI. V lost 5 bases and J 4 bases, leaving 12 bases between the germline ends. CDR3 length: 14 residues. The CDR3, as DNA: TGTGCCAGCTCAGCTACAGGGTTAAATCAGCCCCAGCATTTT. It translates to CASSATGLNQPQHF.

CDR3 coding DNA: TGTGCCAGCAGTTGGACAGGAGGAGATACGCAGTATTTT. The encoded protein is CASSWTGGDTQYF. V and J are TRBV27 and TRBJ2-3; 7 bases agree with TRBD1. Losses at the gene ends were 4 bases for V and 5 bases for J; bases not matched to a gene: 3. The CDR3 totals 13 residues. The germline gives CDR1 MNHEY, CDR2 SMNVEV (reference sequence).

This rearrangement joins TRBV18 to TRBJ2-5, with D perhaps matching TRBD1 (6 bases). The CDR3 is made up of 13 amino acids. Trimming cost V 3 bases and J 5 bases, with 10 bases left between them. Germline V gene data show CDR1 as KGHSH and CDR2 as LQKENI. The CDR3 coding sequence is TGTGCCAGCTCACCTACAGGGTCCGAGACCCAGTACTTC. It yields the protein CASSPTGSETQYF.

The V gene is TRBV11-2, the J gene TRBJ2-1; D is undetermined. CDR1 is SGHAT, CDR2 FQNNGV, per germline. The germline V and J ends were trimmed by 5 bases and 6 bases, with 20 bases remaining between them. The CDR3 has 16 amino acids. The CDR3 DNA reads as TGTGCCAGCAGCCCCTGGGCAGTAACGGTCGGCAATGAGCAGTTCTTC. This sequence encodes CASSPWAVTVGNEQFF.

The V and J genes are TRBV7-9 and TRBJ1-1, with TRBD1 matching over 7 bases. V trimming: 5 bases; J trimming: 1 base; junction bases outside the gene matches: 7. CDR1 and CDR2 from the germline V gene are SEHNR and FQNEAQ (reference sequence). The CDR3 covers 15 residues. CDR3 loop: CASSIQQGKNTEAFF. In nucleotides, the CDR3 is TGTGCCAGCAGCATCCAACAGGGGAAGAACACTGAAGCTTTCTTT.

The chain has TRBV7-2 and TRBJ2-5; 11 nucleotides agree with TRBD2. Germline CDR1 is SGHTA and CDR2 is FQGNSA. This CDR3 comprises 15 residues. After removal of 5 bases from V and 7 bases from J, the junction contained 9 bases not matched to a gene. CDR3 sequence: CASSPTSGSEGTQYF. The CDR3 region has the DNA TGTGCCAGCAGCCCTACTAGCGGGAGTGAAGGGACCCAGTACTTC.

The chain carries TRBV5-4 and TRBJ1-2; D possibly corresponds to TRBD1 (5 bases). The germline V gene encodes CDR1 SGHNT and CDR2 YYREEE (reference sequence). V lost 1 base to trimming and J lost 4 bases, with 11 bases between them. The CDR3 spans 14 residues. CDR3 protein: CASSLWQGAYGYTF. The CDR3 nucleotides read TGTGCCAGCAGCTTGTGGCAGGGCGCCTATGGCTACACCTTC.

The gene calls are TRBV27 and TRBJ1-5, with D tentatively TRBD1 (5 bases). CDR1 and CDR2 from the germline V gene are MNHEY and SMNVEV (reference sequence). Trimming stripped 5 bases from V and 1 base from J, with 12 bases between. This CDR3 has 15 residues. CDR3 in amino acids: CASSLTGDSNQPQHF. CDR3 DNA sequence: TGTGCCAGCAGTCTTACAGGAGACAGCAATCAGCCCCAGCATTTT.

V and J are TRBV7-9 and TRBJ1-2; no firm D call. Trimming pared 5 bases from V and 5 bases from J, leaving 18 bases between. Per germline, CDR1 SEHNR and CDR2 FQNEAQ (reference sequence). This CDR3 is 15 amino acids long. Written as DNA, the CDR3 is TGTGCCAGCAGCCCAGGCCACGGGAGGATATATGGCTACACCTTC. As protein: CASSPGHGRIYGYTF.

This chain joins TRBV4-2 and TRBJ2-5; 11 bases are a match to TRBD2. Losses at the gene ends were 4 bases for V and 7 bases for J; bases not matched to a gene: 8. CDR3 size: 15 residues. Germline V gives CDR1 LGHNA, CDR2 YNFKEQ. The CDR3, as DNA: TGTGCCAGCAGCCCTTTACTAGCGGGGGAGGGGACCCAGTACTTC. Its translation: CASSPLLAGEGTQYF.

This rearrangement joins TRBV7-9 to TRBJ2-7; D is possibly TRBD2 (6 bases). CDR3 size: 14 residues. The V and J ends lost 5 bases and 0 bases respectively, with 11 bases between them. CDR1 and CDR2 (germline): SEHNR, FQNEAQ (reference sequence). The CDR3 region has the DNA TGTGCCAGCAGCCCGGGACTTACCTCCTACGAGCAGTACTTC. Translated: CASSPGLTSYEQYF.

In this sample, this clone turned up many times. The rearrangement uses TRBV19 and TRBJ2-3; TRBD1 aligns across 9 bases. Per the germline V gene, CDR1 is LNHDA and CDR2 is SQIVND (reference sequence). V shed 6 bases, J shed 4 bases, and the junction held 8 bases outside the gene matches. The CDR3 covers 15 residues. The CDR3 region has the DNA TGTGCCAGTAGACTCGGGACAGGGCTGCCAGATACGCAGTATTTT. Translation: CASRLGTGLPDTQYF.

This sequence joins TRBV5-4 and TRBJ1-1, with 9 positions matching TRBD1. The germline V gene encodes CDR1 SGHNT and CDR2 YYREEE (reference sequence). The CDR3 length is 15 residues. J gave up 0 bases and V 4 bases, and 4 bases lay outside the gene matches. For the CDR3, the DNA is TGTGCCAGCAGCCTGGACAGGGGTTTGAACACTGAAGCTTTCTTT. It codes for CASSLDRGLNTEAFF. The variable domain in full, completed from reference TRBV5-4 and TRBJ1-1, reads ETGVTQSPTHLIKTRGQQVTLRCSSQSGHNTVSWYQQALGQGPQFIFQYYREEENGRGNFPPRFSGLQFPNYSSELNVNALELDDSALYLCASSLDRGLNTEAFFGQGTRLTVV.

The chain is built from TRBV30 and TRBJ1-1; the match to TRBD1 covers 10 bases. V shed 6 bases and J 5 bases; nucleotides not matched to a gene: 3. The CDR3 length is 12 residues. Germline CDR1 GTSNPN, CDR2 SVGIG (reference sequence). The CDR3 protein is CACPGQGTEAFF. Written as DNA, the CDR3 is TGTGCCTGCCCGGGACAGGGGACTGAAGCTTTCTTT.

This clone was found once. V usage is TRBV30 and J usage is TRBJ1-2; 10 bases line up with TRBD1. J was trimmed by 6 bases and V by 0 bases; bases with no gene match: 10. The germline V gene encodes CDR1 GTSNPN and CDR2 SVGIG (reference sequence). The CDR3 is 16 residues long. For the CDR3, the DNA is TGTGCCTGGAGTGTAGTCGGGACAGGGGAAAGGCATGGCTACACCTTC. Its protein is CAWSVVGTGERHGYTF. The full variable domain, its missing parts supplied by reference TRBV30 and TRBJ1-2, is SQTIHQWPATLVQPVGSPLSLECTVEGTSNPNLYWYRQAAGRGLQLLFYSVGIGQISSEVPQNLSASRPQDRQFILSSKKLLLSDSGFYLCAWSVVGTGERHGYTFGSGTRLTVV.